This T cell receptor (beta chain) was captured in a study of human T cells and chemical hapten exposure. MiXCR, applied by TCRdb to the RACE reads, yields one record per CDR3 protein. The table includes more than 150,000 distinct CDR3 sequences, about 14% detected once. As to time point: patch test 1, 2 weeks after DPC sensitization. Treatment here: therapeutic diphenylcyclopropenone sensitization with weekly scalp DPC. The V end was cut by 3 bases, the J end by 3 bases, with 7 bases between. Germline V lookup: CDR1 SSHAT, CDR2 FNYEAQ (reference sequence). This CDR3 contains 13 residues. V is TRBV7-7 and J is TRBJ2-3; D may be TRBD1 (5 bases). The receptor was isolated from a woman aged 25 to 39 with alopecia areata. Some clones in this sample may be carry-over from other donors' samples. Sequencing used whole blood, obtained in connection with sensitization to the hapten diphenylcyclopropenone (DPC). CDR3: CASSLTDTDTQYF. CDR3 sequence (DNA): TGTGCCAGCAGCTTGACAGATACAGATACGCAGTATTTT.